The 11 T cell receptor beta chains below were found in one sample sequenced in a study of OX40 agonist ivuxolimab in advanced cancers. Sequenced by immunoSEQ multiplex PCR; TCRdb stores in-frame clones only, minus some. The table lists over 150,000 clones, roughly 94% of them singletons. The source was CD4+ or CD8+ T cells sorted from blood, collected in a trial of the OX40 agonist ivuxolimab. The receptor source for this set is an adult with an advanced solid tumor such as melanoma, head and neck, liver or kidney cancer.

The V and J genes are TRBV4-2 and TRBJ2-2; 9 bases line up with TRBD2. CDR3 length equals 18 residues. Trimming cost V 1 base and J 4 bases; bases outside gene matches: 10. Germline V gene lookup returns CDR1 LGHNA and CDR2 YNFKEQ. The DNA of the CDR3 is TGTGCCAGCAGCCAAGGCCACTCTAGCGGGACGGGCACCGGGGAGCTGTTTTTT. Protein product: CASSQGHSSGTGTGELFF.

The chain combines TRBV5-4 with TRBJ2-5, with D uncertain. CDR1 and CDR2 from the germline V gene are SGHNT and YYREEE (reference sequence). The CDR3 is 13 residues long. V was pared by 3 bases and J by 12 bases, with 18 bases between. The CDR3 spells CASSSSQLQKEYF. The DNA of the CDR3 is TGTGCCAGCAGCTCATCCCAACTGCAGAAAGAGTACTTC.

The chain employs TRBV9 and TRBJ1-6; D is perhaps TRBD1 (5 bases). V lost 3 bases and J 7 bases, leaving 8 bases between the germline ends. The germline V gene has CDR1 SGDLS and CDR2 YYNGEE. The CDR3 is made up of 13 amino acids. The DNA of the CDR3 is TGTGCCAGCAGCGCAAAGGGGAATTCACCCCTCCACTTT. Its protein product is CASSAKGNSPLHF.

The chain recombines TRBV7-3 with TRBJ2-3; 8 bases agree with TRBD2. Germline V gene sequence: CDR1 SGHTA, CDR2 FQGTGA. The CDR3 sequence is 16 residues long. V lost 5 bases and J lost 3; bases outside the gene matches: 10. CDR3: CASSPTAGGGTDTQYF. CDR3 nucleotides: TGTGCCAGCAGCCCGACGGCGGGGGGCGGGACAGATACGCAGTATTTT.

The chain has TRBV18 and TRBJ1-4, with 11 nucleotides matching TRBD1. This CDR3 spans 16 amino acids. Per the germline V gene, CDR1 is KGHSH and CDR2 is LQKENI. The V gene end was trimmed by 2 bases and the J gene end by 8 bases; junction bases not matched to a gene: 7. As DNA, the CDR3 is TGTGCCAGCTCACCAAACCCGGGACAGGGGGGCGAAAAACTGTTTTTT. Protein: CASSPNPGQGGEKLFF.

The chain couples TRBV5-8 to TRBJ2-5; 7 nucleotides match TRBD2. The ends lost 3 bases at V and 2 bases at J; junction bases unmatched: 1. The CDR3 has 13 amino acids. CDR1 is SGHTS and CDR2 is YDEGEE in the germline V gene. As DNA, the CDR3 is TGTGCCAGCAGCTATAGCGGGCAAGAGACCCAGTACTTC. Encoded protein: CASSYSGQETQYF.

The chain uses TRBV27 and TRBJ2-2; D possibly matches TRBD1 or TRBD2 (5 bases each). The CDR3 consists of 13 residues. The germline V gene encodes CDR1 MNHEY and CDR2 SMNVEV (reference sequence). V was shortened by 6 bases and J by 6 bases, with 11 bases between the two germline ends. CDR3 sequence reads: CASRLGTPGELFF. The CDR3 coding sequence is TGTGCCAGCAGGCTCGGGACGCCCGGGGAGCTGTTTTTT.

The chain combines TRBV15 with TRBJ1-1, with 11 bases identical to TRBD1. In germline, CDR1 is LNHNV, CDR2 YYDKDF (reference sequence). This CDR3 is built from 15 residues. Trimming cost V 3 bases and J 4 bases; bases outside gene matches: 4. In nucleotides, the CDR3 is TGTGCCACCAGCAGGGGACAGGGGGGGATCACTGAAGCTTTCTTT. It encodes CATSRGQGGITEAFF.

This chain uses TRBV7-8 with TRBJ1-4; maybe TRBD1 (5 bases). CDR3 length equals 15 residues. Trimming removed 3 bases at V and 6 bases at J, with 14 bases between. Germline CDR1 is SGHVS and CDR2 is FQNEAQ. The CDR3 reads CASSLPPGMDEKLFF. The CDR3 bases are TGTGCCAGCAGCTTGCCTCCAGGGATGGATGAAAAACTGTTTTTT.

This rearrangement joins TRBV28 to TRBJ2-3; D perhaps matches TRBD1 (5 bases). The V end lost 0 bases, the J end lost 8 bases, and 9 bases lay between the germline ends. Germline V gene sequence: CDR1 MDHEN, CDR2 SYDVKM. The length of the CDR3 is 13 residues. This CDR3 is CASSLWARGTQYF. The CDR3 coding sequence is TGTGCCAGCAGTTTATGGGCTAGGGGTACGCAGTATTTT. Full variable domain (remainder filled in from reference TRBV28 and TRBJ2-3): DVKVTQSSRYLVKRTGEKVFLECVQDMDHENMFWYRQDPGLGLRLIYFSYDVKMKEKGDIPEGYSVSREKKERFSLILESASTNQTSMYLCASSLWARGTQYFGPGTRLTVL.

The chain joins TRBV11-2 to TRBJ2-2; 10 bases are a match to TRBD1. The CDR3 spans 18 residues. V trimming: 1 base; J trimming: 7 bases; junction bases outside the gene matches: 12. Germline V gene data show CDR1 as SGHAT and CDR2 as FQNNGV. The CDR3 sequence is CASSLGGGTGVVVGELFF. Here the CDR3 DNA reads TGTGCCAGCAGCTTAGGAGGCGGGACAGGGGTTGTCGTCGGGGAGCTGTTTTTT.